These 24 T cell receptor beta chains were all obtained from the same sample, sequenced in a study of shared clonotypes between healthy human individuals (dated by TCRdb to the early 2020s). The method behind the library was the immunoSEQ multiplex PCR assay. TCRdb retrieved this table from immuneACCESS and kept in-frame rearrangements only. Not all clones are present; in checked studies, unresolved V genes account for under half, and no reason is known for the remainder. This sample lists hundreds of thousands of clones; around 78% were detected once. Jointly, the top ten make up around 13% of the sample. The sequencing input was PBMCs. The receptors originated from a woman aged 40 to 49 in good health. Some clones in this sample may be carry-over from other donors' samples.

V usage is TRBV10-3 and J usage is TRBJ2-1; the D is unclear. Trimming removed 3 bases at V and 2 bases at J, with 5 bases between. The germline CDR1 and CDR2 sequences are ENHRY and SYGVKD. The CDR3 covers 13 residues. The CDR3 loop is CAISETPYNEQFF. CDR3 nucleotides: TGTGCCATCAGTGAAACTCCCTACAATGAGCAGTTCTTC.

The chain carries TRBV11-2 and TRBJ1-5; 7 bases are shared with TRBD1. The CDR3 has 14 amino acids. Trimming cost V 5 bases and J 7 bases; bases outside gene matches: 8. Germline CDR1 SGHAT, CDR2 FQNNGV. CDR3 region: CASSLRQGVQPQHF. CDR3 coding DNA: TGTGCCAGCAGCCTACGACAGGGAGTCCAGCCCCAGCATTTT.

This chain connects TRBV29-1 to TRBJ2-5; D assignment may be TRBD1 or TRBD2 (6 bases each). This CDR3 contains 14 residues. The V gene lost 3 bases and the J gene lost 3 bases, with 14 bases spanning the gap. From germline, CDR1 is SQVTM and CDR2 ANQGSEA. This CDR3 reads CSVDWGRGKETQYF. The CDR3 DNA reads as TGCAGCGTTGATTGGGGGCGCGGGAAAGAGACCCAGTACTTC.

V is TRBV6-5 and J is TRBJ2-3; TRBD2 is a possible D gene (5 bases). Germline CDR1 and CDR2: MNHEY and SVGAGI. This CDR3 comprises 14 residues. V dropped 0 bases and J dropped 5 bases, with 9 bases sitting between them. The CDR3 reads CASSYSPEGDTQYF. The CDR3 DNA follows: TGTGCCAGCAGTTACTCGCCTGAGGGAGATACGCAGTATTTT.

This clone was picked up one time. This chain connects TRBV5-1 to TRBJ2-6; TRBD1 agrees at 10 bases. Germline V CDR1 and CDR2: SGHRS, YFSETQ. Losses at the gene ends were 0 bases for V and 4 bases for J; bases not matched to a gene: 4. The CDR3 is made up of 17 amino acids. The CDR3 DNA sequence: TGCGCCAGCAGCTTGGGACAGGGGGCCCCAGGGGCCAACGTCCTGACTTTC. Translating it yields CASSLGQGAPGANVLTF.

V usage is TRBV6-5 and J usage is TRBJ2-5, with D maybe TRBD2 (5 bases). The CDR3 totals 13 residues. The V end lost 4 bases, the J end lost 7 bases, and 13 bases lay between the germline ends. Germline V gene data show CDR1 as MNHEY and CDR2 as SVGAGI. The chain's CDR3 is CASSSPGRGTQYF. In DNA form, the CDR3 reads TGTGCCAGCAGTTCACCCGGACGGGGGACCCAGTACTTC.

This chain links TRBV5-6 with TRBJ2-2; D is undetermined. In germline, CDR1 is SGHDT, CDR2 YYEEEE. The CDR3 contains 13 residues. Between the trimmed V and J ends, which lost 1 base and 3 bases, there was a span of 4 bases. The CDR3 DNA reads as TGTGCCAGCAGCTTGTTGTACACCGGGGAGCTGTTTTTT. Translating gives CASSLLYTGELFF.

V is TRBV10-3 and J is TRBJ2-2; 11 bases line up with TRBD2. The germline gives CDR1 ENHRY, CDR2 SYGVKD. The CDR3 contains 16 residues. The ends lost 6 bases at V and 5 bases at J; junction bases unmatched: 8. The CDR3 DNA follows: TGTGCCATCAGGCCGGGACTAGCGGAGGGGACCGGGGAGCTGTTTTTT. Encoded protein: CAIRPGLAEGTGELFF.

The chain employs TRBV28 and TRBJ2-7; D not certain. The V end lost 4 bases, the J end lost 4 bases, and 20 bases lay between the germline ends. CDR1 MDHEN and CDR2 SYDVKM come from the germline V gene. CDR3 length: 16 residues. DNA for the CDR3: TGTGCCAGCAGTTCTCCTCTAGTGGCCTCGTGGTACGAGCAGTACTTC. Translating it yields CASSSPLVASWYEQYF.

J is TRBJ2-5 and V is TRBV2; possibly TRBD1 or TRBD2 for D (5 bases each). CDR3 length equals 15 residues. In germline, CDR1 is SNHLY, CDR2 FYNNEI. V was clipped by 5 bases and J by 3 bases, with 16 bases between them. For the CDR3, the DNA is TGTGCCAGCAGTCCCGCCGGGACCTTCGAAGAGACCCAGTACTTC. Translated, it gives CASSPAGTFEETQYF.

The rearrangement uses TRBV5-1 and TRBJ1-2; 8 nucleotides agree with TRBD1. After removal of 2 bases from V and 7 bases from J, the junction contained 4 bases not matched to a gene. CDR3 length equals 13 residues. Germline CDR1 and CDR2: SGHRS and YFSETQ. CDR3 sequence (DNA): TGCGCCAGCAGCTTACAGGGGGTGGGTGGCTACACCTTC. Its protein product is CASSLQGVGGYTF.

J is TRBJ2-2 and V is TRBV9; D could derive from TRBD1 or TRBD2 (5 bases each). The germline V gene encodes CDR1 SGDLS and CDR2 YYNGEE. The CDR3 has 16 residues. V shed 0 bases and J shed 3 bases, with 12 bases lying between them. CDR3 bases: TGTGCCAGCAGCGTAGACGAGGGGACCTACACCGGGGAGCTGTTTTTT. The encoded protein is CASSVDEGTYTGELFF.

The chain uses TRBV5-5 and TRBJ2-7, with D uncertain. The CDR3 length is 16 residues. Trimming left V 3 bases short and J 0 bases short, with 16 bases between. Germline values: CDR1 SGHKS, CDR2 YYEKEE (reference sequence). The CDR3 sequence: CASSSDRTAFSYEQYF. DNA of the CDR3: TGTGCCAGCAGCTCGGACCGGACGGCATTCTCCTACGAGCAGTACTTC.

V usage is TRBV7-9 and J usage is TRBJ2-7; 8 nucleotides match TRBD2. The germline gives CDR1 SEHNR, CDR2 FQNEAQ (reference sequence). CDR3 length: 18 amino acids. Trimming took 4 bases from V and 9 from J; bases not matched to a gene: 23. CDR3 loop: CASSSSTGGVRAAMGQYF. CDR3 bases: TGTGCCAGCAGCTCCTCCACGGGGGGGGTCAGGGCGGCGATGGGGCAGTACTTC.

This clone was observed a handful of times. The chain couples TRBV7-9 to TRBJ2-1, with 8 bases that match TRBD2. The germline gives CDR1 SEHNR, CDR2 FQNEAQ (reference sequence). The V segment lost 5 bases and the J segment 5 bases; nucleotides outside the gene matches: 8. The CDR3 has 15 residues. CDR3 protein: CASSRYSGADNEQFF. DNA of the CDR3: TGTGCCAGCAGCCGATATAGCGGGGCAGACAATGAGCAGTTCTTC. Variable domain in full (rest from reference TRBV7-9 and TRBJ2-1): DTGVSQNPRHKITKRGQNVTFRCDPISEHNRLYWYRQTLGQGPEFLTYFQNEAQLEKSRLLSDRFSAERPKGSFSTLEIQRTEQGDSAMYLCASSRYSGADNEQFFGPGTRLTVL.

The chain links TRBV5-8 to TRBJ2-7; D remains unclear. V was pared by 3 bases and J by 0 bases, with 10 bases between. Germline assignment: CDR1 SGHTS and CDR2 YDEGEE. The CDR3 is 14 residues long. The CDR3 DNA reads TGTGCCAGCAGCTATCTCGGGTCCTCCTACGAGCAGTACTTC. As protein: CASSYLGSSYEQYF.

The rearrangement uses TRBV30 and TRBJ2-2, with TRBD1 as a possible D gene (6 bases). V was pared by 8 bases and J by 7 bases, with 23 bases between. CDR1 is GTSNPN and CDR2 is SVGIG in the germline V gene (reference sequence). The CDR3 is made up of 15 amino acids. CDR3 sequence reads: CATNTRGRLLGELFF. DNA of the CDR3: TGTGCCACAAATACCAGGGGCCGCCTCCTCGGGGAGCTGTTTTTT.

This clone is a singleton in its sample. This chain connects TRBV19 to TRBJ1-1, with D possibly matching TRBD1 (5 bases). V lost 5 bases and J 3 bases, leaving 10 bases between the germline ends. This CDR3 comprises 13 residues. The germline gives CDR1 LNHDA, CDR2 SQIVND (reference sequence). This CDR3 reads CASSPWGDTEAFF. For the CDR3, the DNA is TGTGCCAGTAGTCCGTGGGGGGACACTGAAGCTTTCTTT.

The chain combines TRBV6-4 with TRBJ2-3; the D gene is possibly TRBD1 (6 bases). The CDR3 extends over 17 amino acids. Trimming stripped 5 bases from V and 0 bases from J, with 18 bases between. The V gene's germline CDR1 is MRHNA and CDR2 SNTAGT. The CDR3 sequence: CASSPGTTDLSTDTQYF. The CDR3 nucleotides read TGTGCCAGCAGTCCCGGGACAACCGACCTTAGCACAGATACGCAGTATTTT.

The chain couples TRBV5-1 to TRBJ2-3; 8 nucleotides agree with TRBD2. Germline CDR1 and CDR2: SGHRS and YFSETQ. V shed 5 bases and J 0 bases; nucleotides not matched to a gene: 2. The CDR3 length is 14 residues. CDR3 loop: CASSSGASTDTQYF. The CDR3 DNA sequence: TGCGCCAGCAGTAGCGGGGCGAGCACAGATACGCAGTATTTT.

The V gene is TRBV6-1, the J gene TRBJ2-1, with unresolved D. Trimming cost V 2 bases and J 4 bases, with 6 bases left between them. This CDR3 contains 13 residues. The V gene's germline CDR1 is MNHNS and CDR2 SASEGT. As DNA, the CDR3 is TGTGCCAGCAGTGAAAACGGTTACAATGAGCAGTTCTTC. As protein: CASSENGYNEQFF.

The chain recombines TRBV6-1 with TRBJ2-7; 11 bases map to TRBD2. Germline trimming cut 8 bases from V and 6 bases from J; bases unmatched to any gene: 12. CDR3 length: 15 amino acids. Germline lookup yields CDR1 MNHNS and CDR2 SASEGT. Written as DNA, the CDR3 is TGTGCCAGCGACGTCACTAGCGGGAGTTCTAGCGAGCAGTACTTC. It encodes CASDVTSGSSSEQYF.

This chain links TRBV19 with TRBJ2-5, with unresolved D. Germline CDR1 is LNHDA and CDR2 is SQIVND (reference sequence). V was trimmed by 5 bases and J by 5 bases, leaving 9 bases between them. The CDR3 loop spans 12 amino acids. The chain's CDR3 is CASSHREETQYF. The CDR3, as DNA: TGTGCCAGTAGTCACCGAGAGGAGACCCAGTACTTC.

V gene TRBV5-6 combines with J gene TRBJ2-2; a weak D match, TRBD1 (5 bases). CDR1 is SGHDT, CDR2 YYEEEE, per germline. The ends were cut back, 0 bases at V and 0 bases at J, with 6 bases in the middle. CDR3 length equals 15 residues. The CDR3 DNA sequence: TGTGCCAGCAGCTTGGTGGACACGAACACCGGGGAGCTGTTTTTT. Amino acid sequence: CASSLVDTNTGELFF.